The 27 T cell receptor beta chains below all came from one sample that was sequenced in a study of T cells in Graves' hyperthyroidism and ophthalmopathy. RNA transcripts served as the template for amplifying TCR beta CDR3 regions. The HTBI primer set drove a first-round RT-PCR of the TCR CDR3. TCRdb reprocessed the multiplex PCR reads with MiXCR, giving one entry per CDR3 protein. The profile shows about 480,000 distinct CDR3 sequences, over 13% of them singletons. The sample taken for sequencing was blood. The receptors were gathered from a woman aged 18-29 years with Graves' hyperthyroidism.

The V gene is TRBV27, the J gene TRBJ1-4, with TRBD1 matching over 7 bases. Looked up from germline, CDR1 is MNHEY and CDR2 is SMNVEV (reference sequence). CDR3 length: 15 residues. The V segment lost 6 bases and the J segment 6 bases; nucleotides outside the gene matches: 10. CDR3 sequence (DNA): TGTGCCAGCAGCCCCGACAGGGTTGGCCATGAAAAACTGTTTTTT. Encoded protein: CASSPDRVGHEKLFF.

This clonotype has at least ten counts. The chain combines TRBV10-3 with TRBJ2-5; possibly TRBD2 for D (6 bases). Germline V gene lookup returns CDR1 ENHRY and CDR2 SYGVKD. V was pared by 8 bases and J by 2 bases, with 12 bases between. CDR3 length: 13 amino acids. CDR3: CAIGPSVQETQYF. CDR3 coding DNA: TGTGCCATCGGGCCTAGCGTACAAGAGACCCAGTACTTC.

Ten or more counts support this clonotype. This sequence joins TRBV12-5 and TRBJ2-4; D might be TRBD2 (6 bases). The germline V gene encodes CDR1 LGHNT and CDR2 FRNRAP. The CDR3 sequence is 12 residues long. The V end was cut by 5 bases, the J end by 6 bases, with 8 bases between. The CDR3 region is CASGPGANIQYF. The CDR3 coding sequence is TGTGCTAGTGGTCCGGGAGCAAACATTCAGTACTTC.

This clonotype was seen many times. The chain is built from TRBV6-1 and TRBJ2-3; D is ambiguous. The CDR3 spans 14 residues. V lost 3 bases and J 2 bases, leaving 9 bases between the germline ends. Germline values: CDR1 MNHNS, CDR2 SASEGT. DNA for the CDR3: TGTGCCAGCAGTGAGCAGGCACTCACAGATACGCAGTATTTT. Translation gives CASSEQALTDTQYF.

Comments on this clonotype: With a much larger clone just one base away, this may be a read error. This sequence joins TRBV6-1 and TRBJ2-7; a possible D gene is TRBD2 (6 bases). The CDR3 length is 13 residues. Germline loops: CDR1 MNHNS, CDR2 SASEGT. The germline V and J ends were trimmed by 6 bases and 1 base, with 10 bases remaining between them. CDR3 nucleotide sequence: TGTGCCAGCAGATCGGGACTTTCCTACGAGCAGTACGTC. Translated: CASRSGLSYEQYV.

This clonotype appeared a few times. This chain connects TRBV5-1 to TRBJ2-5; 8 bases align to TRBD2. This CDR3 is 14 amino acids long. CDR1 and CDR2 from the germline V gene are SGHRS and YFSETQ. V gave up 1 base and J gave up 4 bases; unmatched junction bases: 3. Written as DNA, the CDR3 is TGCGCCAGCAGCTTGACTCGGGGGGGAGAGACCCAGTACTTC. Translating gives CASSLTRGGETQYF. The variable domain in full, completed from reference TRBV5-1 and TRBJ2-5, reads KAGVTQTPRYLIKTRGQQVTLSCSPISGHRSVSWYQQTPGQGLQFLFEYFSETQRNKGNFPGRFSGRQFSNSRSEMNVSTLELGDSALYLCASSLTRGGETQYFGPGTRLLVL.

This clonotype has a count of ten or more. The rearrangement uses TRBV2 and TRBJ2-7; D is perhaps TRBD1 (5 bases). The ends were cut back, 6 bases at V and 3 bases at J, with 12 bases in the middle. Germline V gene lookup returns CDR1 SNHLY and CDR2 FYNNEI. The CDR3 runs to 13 residues. CDR3 sequence (DNA): TGTGCCAGCAGCCTACAGGACCGCTACGAGCAGTACTTC. The encoded protein is CASSLQDRYEQYF.

This clonotype was detected many times. The chain links TRBV19 to TRBJ1-1; no clear D. The length of the CDR3 is 14 residues. Germline CDR1 and CDR2: LNHDA and SQIVND (reference sequence). Trimming left V 9 bases short and J 1 base short, with 15 bases between. CDR3 amino acids: CASTSGRGNTEAFF. DNA of the CDR3: TGTGCCAGCACCTCGGGGAGAGGGAACACTGAAGCTTTCTTT.

CDR3 protein: CASRPGSTVGEQYF. The CDR3 nucleotides are TGTGCCAGCAGACCCGGCTCGACAGTCGGCGAGCAGTACTTC. The rearrangement uses TRBV2 and TRBJ2-7; a possible D gene is TRBD1 (5 bases). CDR1 SNHLY and CDR2 FYNNEI come from the germline V gene. The CDR3 is 14 amino acids. Trimming cost V 6 bases and J 6 bases, with 18 bases left between them.

This clonotype was counted many times. This chain joins TRBV3-1 and TRBJ2-3; tentative D call: TRBD2 (5 bases). Germline CDR1 and CDR2: LGHDT and YNNKEL (reference sequence). The ends were cut back, 0 bases at V and 0 bases at J, with 7 bases in the middle. The CDR3 has 15 residues. In nucleotides, the CDR3 is TGTGCCAGCAGCCAAGAGAGGGCTAGCACAGATACGCAGTATTTT. Translating it yields CASSQERASTDTQYF.

This clonotype came up many times. The chain recombines TRBV12-5 with TRBJ2-7; D could derive from TRBD1 or TRBD2 (5 bases each). CDR3 length: 14 amino acids. V lost 6 bases and J 3 bases, leaving 15 bases between the germline ends. Looked up from germline, CDR1 is LGHNT and CDR2 is FRNRAP. The CDR3 DNA reads TGTGCTAGTGGCCCTCGGGACGGGATCTACGAGCAGTACTTC. Translation gives CASGPRDGIYEQYF.

This clonotype was detected many times. The V gene is TRBV27, the J gene TRBJ2-2; TRBD2 matches at 8 bases. V lost 3 bases and J lost 3; bases outside the gene matches: 6. CDR1 is MNHEY and CDR2 is SMNVEV in the germline V gene (reference sequence). This CDR3 region has 16 residues. The CDR3 nucleotides read TGTGCCAGCAGTTTGGGATACGGGAGGGACACCGGGGAGCTGTTTTTT. Translation: CASSLGYGRDTGELFF.

The V gene is TRBV6-1, the J gene TRBJ2-1, with TRBD1 as a possible D gene (5 bases). The V end lost 7 bases, the J end lost 0 bases, and 16 bases lay between the germline ends. This CDR3 is built from 16 residues. Germline CDR1 and CDR2: MNHNS and SASEGT. The CDR3 nucleotides are TGTGCCAGCAACTCCCCGACAGTGAGCTCCTACAATGAGCAGTTCTTC. Protein sequence: CASNSPTVSSYNEQFF.

This sequence joins TRBV11-2 and TRBJ2-5, with unresolved D. V was trimmed by 1 base and J by 1 base, leaving 13 bases between them. This CDR3 spans 16 amino acids. Looked up from germline, CDR1 is SGHAT and CDR2 is FQNNGV. CDR3 loop: CASSLGQVSFQETQYF. The CDR3 bases are TGTGCCAGCAGCTTAGGCCAAGTATCCTTCCAAGAGACCCAGTACTTC.

There are many counts of this clonotype. This chain links TRBV11-2 with TRBJ1-5; D is uncertain. The CDR3 has 13 residues. The germline V gene has CDR1 SGHAT and CDR2 FQNNGV. V lost 5 bases to trimming and J lost 5 bases, with 10 bases between them. CDR3 loop: CASSTDTDQPQHF. Here the CDR3 DNA reads TGTGCCAGCAGCACAGACACGGATCAGCCCCAGCATTTT.

This clonotype was found many times. The gene calls are TRBV27 and TRBJ1-4, with D maybe TRBD1 (5 bases). The CDR3 loop spans 16 amino acids. Germline CDR1 reads MNHEY; CDR2 reads SMNVEV (reference sequence). V was cut by 3 bases and J by 10 bases, with 21 bases left in between. The CDR3 loop reads CASSFFPGPPPGKLFF. CDR3 DNA: TGTGCCAGCAGTTTTTTCCCAGGGCCCCCTCCCGGAAAACTGTTTTTT.

As regards this clonotype: Just one base apart from a much larger clone, this may be a read error. The rearrangement uses TRBV28 and TRBJ2-1, with TRBD2 as a possible D gene (6 bases). Germline V CDR1 and CDR2: MDHEN, SYDVKM. The CDR3 has 16 residues. CDR3 sequence: CASSSLASVQYNGQFF. The CDR3 DNA follows: TGTGCCAGCAGCTCCCTGGCTAGCGTACAGTACAATGGGCAGTTCTTC.

The chain has TRBV18 and TRBJ2-7, with a weak D call TRBD1 (5 bases). V was pared by 5 bases and J by 3 bases, with 11 bases between. The germline gives CDR1 KGHSH, CDR2 LQKENI. The CDR3 sequence is 13 residues long. The CDR3 DNA reads TGTGCCAGCTCATCAGACAGACTCTACGAGCAGTACTTC. This gives the protein CASSSDRLYEQYF.

This clonotype has a count of ten or more. This sequence joins TRBV7-9 and TRBJ1-2; D remains unclear. V was pared by 7 bases and J by 2 bases, with 20 bases between. The CDR3 contains 16 residues. Germline-derived CDR1 and CDR2 are SEHNR and FQNEAQ (reference sequence). This CDR3 is CASNPAMGVANYGYTF. In nucleotides, the CDR3 is TGTGCCAGCAACCCGGCTATGGGAGTGGCAAACTATGGCTACACCTTC.

This clonotype was detected ten times or more. This chain connects TRBV12-3 or TRBV12-4 to TRBJ2-3, with 7 bases that match TRBD2. Germline trimming cut 7 bases from V and 4 bases from J; bases unmatched to any gene: 5. This CDR3 comprises 13 residues. The CDR3: CASMGEGPDTQYF. Here the CDR3 DNA reads TGTGCCAGCATGGGGGAGGGACCAGATACGCAGTATTTT.

The V and J genes are TRBV9 and TRBJ2-1; 11 nucleotides agree with TRBD1. The CDR3 sequence is 17 residues long. Losses at the gene ends were 0 bases for V and 5 bases for J; bases not matched to a gene: 7. The germline CDR1 and CDR2 sequences are SGDLS and YYNGEE. CDR3 in amino acids: CASSVALGQGANNEQFF. The CDR3 bases are TGTGCCAGCAGCGTAGCCCTAGGACAGGGGGCCAACAATGAGCAGTTCTTC.

The sample holds many counts of this clonotype. The chain uses TRBV20-1 and TRBJ2-1; the match to TRBD2 covers 8 bases. Germline CDR1 DFQATT, CDR2 SNEGSKA (reference sequence). The CDR3 is 14 residues long. The V segment lost 6 bases and the J segment 2 bases; nucleotides outside the gene matches: 6. CDR3 residues: CSAITSGTYNEQFF. In DNA, the CDR3 is TGCAGTGCCATCACTAGCGGAACCTACAATGAGCAGTTCTTC.

This clonotype was detected a few times. V usage is TRBV2 and J usage is TRBJ1-5; TRBD1 aligns across 8 bases. Per the germline V gene, CDR1 is SNHLY and CDR2 is FYNNEI. The V segment lost 6 bases and the J segment 2 bases; nucleotides outside the gene matches: 6. The CDR3 has 15 amino acids. The DNA of the CDR3 is TGTGCCAGCAGGCCCGCGACAGGGGGCAATCAGCCCCAGCATTTT. Residues: CASRPATGGNQPQHF.

In its sample, this clonotype was seen many times. The chain carries TRBV12-3 or TRBV12-4 and TRBJ1-1; D gene ambiguous. The ends were cut back, 5 bases at V and 1 base at J, with 5 bases in the middle. The CDR3 is made up of 12 amino acids. CDR3 sequence reads: CASSAGNTEAFF. DNA for the CDR3: TGTGCCAGCAGTGCAGGGAACACTGAAGCTTTCTTT.

This clonotype was seen more than once but under ten times. V is TRBV6-1 and J is TRBJ2-7, with D possibly being TRBD1 (6 bases). From germline, CDR1 is MNHNS and CDR2 SASEGT. Trimming took off 6 bases at V and 4 bases at J, with 10 bases between the two ends. The CDR3 consists of 12 residues. CDR3 coding DNA: TGTGCCAGCAGGACACAGGGATACGAGCAGTACTTC. It specifies CASRTQGYEQYF.

The chain combines TRBV27 with TRBJ1-6; TRBD1 matches at 9 bases. Germline V gene lookup returns CDR1 MNHEY and CDR2 SMNVEV (reference sequence). Trimming took 6 bases from V and 7 from J; bases not matched to a gene: 10. This CDR3 comprises 16 residues. The chain's CDR3 is CASSWGQGGGNSPLHF. The CDR3 coding sequence is TGTGCCAGCAGCTGGGGACAGGGTGGGGGCAATTCACCCCTCCACTTT.

The J gene is TRBJ1-5, the V gene TRBV12-3 or TRBV12-4, with a possible D match to TRBD1 (5 bases). Trimming left V 7 bases short and J 0 bases short, with 10 bases between. This CDR3 is 14 amino acids long. CDR3 protein: CASTKTASNQPQHF. The CDR3 DNA reads TGTGCCAGCACTAAGACAGCTAGCAATCAGCCCCAGCATTTT.